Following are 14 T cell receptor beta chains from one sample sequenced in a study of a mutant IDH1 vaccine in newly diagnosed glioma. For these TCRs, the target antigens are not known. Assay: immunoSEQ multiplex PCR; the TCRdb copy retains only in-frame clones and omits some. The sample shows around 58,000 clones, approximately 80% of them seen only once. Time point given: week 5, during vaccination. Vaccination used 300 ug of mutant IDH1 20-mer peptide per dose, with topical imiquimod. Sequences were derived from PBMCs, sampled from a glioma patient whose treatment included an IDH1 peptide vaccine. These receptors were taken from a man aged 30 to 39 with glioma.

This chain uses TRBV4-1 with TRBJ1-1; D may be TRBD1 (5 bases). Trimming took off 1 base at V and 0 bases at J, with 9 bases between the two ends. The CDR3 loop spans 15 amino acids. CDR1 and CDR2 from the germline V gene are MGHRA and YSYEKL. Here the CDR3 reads CASSQAEGMNTEAFF. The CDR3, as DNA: TGCGCCAGCAGCCAAGCGGAGGGGATGAACACTGAAGCTTTCTTT.

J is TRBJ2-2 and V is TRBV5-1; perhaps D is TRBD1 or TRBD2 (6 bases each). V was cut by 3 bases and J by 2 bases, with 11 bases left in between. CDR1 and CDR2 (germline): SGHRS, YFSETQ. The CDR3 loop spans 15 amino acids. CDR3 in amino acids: CASSSGATNTGELFF. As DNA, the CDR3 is TGCGCCAGCAGCTCGGGGGCGACCAACACCGGGGAGCTGTTTTTT.

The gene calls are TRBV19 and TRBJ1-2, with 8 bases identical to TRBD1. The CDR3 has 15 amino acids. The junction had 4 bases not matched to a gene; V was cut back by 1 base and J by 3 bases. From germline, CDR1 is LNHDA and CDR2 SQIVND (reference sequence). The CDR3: CASSIAGGADYGYTF. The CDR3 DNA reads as TGTGCCAGTAGTATAGCAGGGGGCGCGGACTATGGCTACACCTTC.

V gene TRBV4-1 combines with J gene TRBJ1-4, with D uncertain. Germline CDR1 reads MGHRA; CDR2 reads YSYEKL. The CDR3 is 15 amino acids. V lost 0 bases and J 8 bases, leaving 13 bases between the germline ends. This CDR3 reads CASSQDRTRVEKLFF. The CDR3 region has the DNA TGCGCCAGCAGCCAAGACCGGACCAGAGTGGAAAAACTGTTTTTT.

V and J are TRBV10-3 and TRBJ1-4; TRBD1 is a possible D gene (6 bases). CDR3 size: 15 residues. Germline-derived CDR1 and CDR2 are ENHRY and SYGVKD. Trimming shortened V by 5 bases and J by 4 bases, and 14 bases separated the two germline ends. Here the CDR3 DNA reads TGTGCCATCAGTCCTGAACAGGGCGTTAATGAAAAACTGTTTTTT. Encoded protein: CAISPEQGVNEKLFF.

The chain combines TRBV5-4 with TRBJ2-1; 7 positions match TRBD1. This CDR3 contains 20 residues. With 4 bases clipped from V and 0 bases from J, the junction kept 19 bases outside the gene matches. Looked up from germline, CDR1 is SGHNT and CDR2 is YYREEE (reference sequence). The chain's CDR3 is CASSAPGQGVTLSSYNEQFF. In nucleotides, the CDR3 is TGTGCCAGCAGCGCCCCAGGCCAGGGGGTCACCTTAAGCTCCTACAATGAGCAGTTCTTC.

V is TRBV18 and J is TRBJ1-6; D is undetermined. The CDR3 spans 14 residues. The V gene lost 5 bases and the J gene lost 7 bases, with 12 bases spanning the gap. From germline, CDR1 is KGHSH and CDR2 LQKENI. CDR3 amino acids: CASSEYGRNSPLHF. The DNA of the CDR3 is TGTGCCAGCTCAGAGTACGGACGAAATTCACCCCTCCACTTT.

The CDR3 region has the DNA TGTGCCAGCTCACCTCTTGCGGGGGAGTACCAAGAGACCCAGTACTTC. The encoded protein is CASSPLAGEYQETQYF. The V call is TRBV18, the J call TRBJ2-5; the match to TRBD2 covers 7 bases. The CDR3 loop spans 16 amino acids. From germline, CDR1 is KGHSH and CDR2 LQKENI. V shed 3 bases, J shed 0 bases, and the junction held 7 bases outside the gene matches.

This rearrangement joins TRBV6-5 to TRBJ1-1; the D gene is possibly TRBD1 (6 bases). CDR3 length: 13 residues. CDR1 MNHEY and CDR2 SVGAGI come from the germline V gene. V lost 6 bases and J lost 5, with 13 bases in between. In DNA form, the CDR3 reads TGTGCCAGCAGAACTGACAGGTTTACTGAAGCTTTCTTT. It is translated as CASRTDRFTEAFF.

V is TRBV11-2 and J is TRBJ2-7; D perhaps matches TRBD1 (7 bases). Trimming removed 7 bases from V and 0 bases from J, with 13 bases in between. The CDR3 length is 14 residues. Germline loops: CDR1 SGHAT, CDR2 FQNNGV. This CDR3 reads CASIRGTYSYEQYF. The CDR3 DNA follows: TGTGCCAGCATCAGGGGGACTTACTCCTACGAGCAGTACTTC.

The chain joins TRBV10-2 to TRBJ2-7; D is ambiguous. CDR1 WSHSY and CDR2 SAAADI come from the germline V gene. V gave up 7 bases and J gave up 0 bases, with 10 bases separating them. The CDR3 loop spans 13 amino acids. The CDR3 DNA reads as TGCGCCAGCACAGAAGTTCCCTCCTACGAGCAGTACTTC. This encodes CASTEVPSYEQYF.

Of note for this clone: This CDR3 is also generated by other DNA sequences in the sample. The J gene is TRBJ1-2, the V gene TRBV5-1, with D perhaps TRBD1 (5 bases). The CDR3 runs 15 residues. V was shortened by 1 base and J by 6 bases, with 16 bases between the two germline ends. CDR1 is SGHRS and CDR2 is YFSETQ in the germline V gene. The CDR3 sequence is CASSLRPGGVDGYTF. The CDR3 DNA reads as TGCGCCAGCAGCTTGCGGCCGGGGGGGGTGGATGGCTACACCTTC. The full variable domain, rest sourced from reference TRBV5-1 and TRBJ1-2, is KAGVTQTPRYLIKTRGQQVTLSCSPISGHRSVSWYQQTPGQGLQFLFEYFSETQRNKGNFPGRFSGRQFSNSRSEMNVSTLELGDSALYLCASSLRPGGVDGYTFGSGTRLTVV.

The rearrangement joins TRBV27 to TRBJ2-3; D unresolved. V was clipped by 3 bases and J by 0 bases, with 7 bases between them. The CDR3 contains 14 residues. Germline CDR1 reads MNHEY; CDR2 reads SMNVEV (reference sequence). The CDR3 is CASSLSDSTDTQYF. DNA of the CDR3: TGTGCCAGCAGTTTGTCCGACAGCACAGATACGCAGTATTTT.

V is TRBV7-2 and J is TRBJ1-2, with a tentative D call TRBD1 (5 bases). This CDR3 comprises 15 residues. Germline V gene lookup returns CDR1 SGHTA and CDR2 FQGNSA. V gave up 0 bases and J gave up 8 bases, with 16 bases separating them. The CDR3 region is CASSLAGRDRDGYTF. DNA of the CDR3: TGTGCCAGCAGCTTAGCGGGGAGGGACCGGGACGGCTACACCTTC. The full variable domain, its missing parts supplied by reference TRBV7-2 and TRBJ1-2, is GAGVSQSPSNKVTEKGKDVELRCDPISGHTALYWYRQSLGQGLEFLIYFQGNSAPDKSGLPSDRFSAERTGGSVSTLTIQRTQQEDSAVYLCASSLAGRDRDGYTFGSGTRLTVV.